Listed below are T cell receptor beta chains from one sample, sequenced in a study of T cells in Graves' hyperthyroidism and ophthalmopathy. TCRdb used MiXCR to reprocess the multiplex PCR reads, holding one entry per CDR3 protein. The sample records hundreds of thousands of distinct CDR3 sequences, around 14% being singletons. The material sequenced was blood. The receptors were gathered from a woman aged 25-40 years with Graves' hyperthyroidism that later progressed to Graves' ophthalmopathy. Each CDR3 is given with its conserved first and last residue. The D gene is left open where the match is weak. The size field is filled for only some rows; it gives once, few, many or a size class.

J gene | V gene | D gene | clone size | CDR3 DNA | CDR3 protein
TRBJ2-1 | TRBV6-1 | NA | many | TGTGTCTTAGAGGCCTACAATGAGCAGTTCTTC | CVLEAYNEQFF
TRBJ1-3 | TRBV4-3 | NA | few | TGCGCCAGCAGCCAAGGTGGACAATCTGGAAACACCATATATTTT | CASSQGGQSGNTIYF
TRBJ1-1 | TRBV5-1 | NA | many | TGCGCCAGCAGCTCTTCTGTCACTGAAGCTTTCTTT | CASSSSVTEAFF
TRBJ1-4 | TRBV30 | NA | many | TGTGCCTGGACCGCACACTGGGCAACTAATGAAAAACTGTTTTTT | CAWTAHWATNEKLFF
TRBJ2-1 | TRBV19 | NA | many | TGTGCCAGTAGTATACCTACCTACAATGAGCAGTTCTTC | CASSIPTYNEQFF
TRBJ1-6 | TRBV20-1 | TRBD1 | NA | TGCAGTGCTAGGTACAGGGGGAGCTCCTATAATTCACCCCTCCACTTT | CSARYRGSSYNSPLHF
TRBJ2-1 | TRBV13 | NA | many | TGTGCCAGCAGCTTAGGGGCGGACAATGAGCAGTTCTTC | CASSLGADNEQFF
TRBJ1-4 | TRBV29-1 | NA | few | TGCAGCGTTGCCAGGGGCGAGGAAAAACTGTTTTTT | CSVARGEEKLFF
TRBJ1-6 | TRBV12-3/TRBV12-4 | NA | many | TGTGCCAGCAGTTTAGCCCAGGAACCAACCTCACCCCTCCACTTT | CASSLAQEPTSPLHF
TRBJ2-1 | TRBV6-2/TRBV6-3 | NA | few | TGTGCCAGCAGTTGGACCCCCGGAAATGAGCAGTTCTTC | CASSWTPGNEQFF
TRBJ1-1 | TRBV24-1 | NA | many | TGTGCCACCGCGTCTGGGGGATCCGACACTGAAGCTTTCTTT | CATASGGSDTEAFF
TRBJ2-2 | TRBV28 | NA | NA | TGTGCCAGCAGTTTCGGATTACTAGGGTCCGGGGAGCTGTTTTTT | CASSFGLLGSGELFF
TRBJ1-1 | TRBV30 | NA | NA | TGTGCCTCAAGCTCCAAATATGGGGGAACTGAAGCTTTCTTT | CASSSKYGGTEAFF
TRBJ2-2 | TRBV18 | NA | NA | TGTGCCAGCTCAGCCGGGAACCTGAACACCAGGGAGCTGTTTTTT | CASSAGNLNTRELFF
TRBJ2-7 | TRBV6-1 | NA | few | TGTGCCAGCAGTGAACCGGGGACGGAGGTCTCCTACGAGCAGTACTTC | CASSEPGTEVSYEQYF
TRBJ1-1 | TRBV3-1 | NA | NA | TGTGCCAGCAGCCAAGAATTGGTCAGTGTAGATGAAGCTTTCTTT | CASSQELVSVDEAFF
TRBJ2-5 | TRBV12-3/TRBV12-4 | NA | many | TGTGCCAGCAGTTTCGGTATTCAAGAGACCCAGTACTTC | CASSFGIQETQYF
TRBJ2-1 | TRBV7-2 | NA | many | TGTGCCAGCAGTTCTAACGGTGGGGAGCAGTTCTTC | CASSSNGGEQFF
TRBJ1-5 | TRBV30 | NA | many | TGTGCCTGGAGTACCGGACTGAGTCGCAATCAGCCCCAGCATTTT | CAWSTGLSRNQPQHF
TRBJ2-7 | TRBV7-2 | NA | many | TGTGCCAGCAGCTTAGAGAGGTCTAGCGACTACTACGAGCAGTACTTC | CASSLERSSDYYEQYF
TRBJ2-6 | TRBV7-9 | NA | many | TGTGCCAGCAGCTTGGATGCTGGGGCCAACGTCCTGACTTTC | CASSLDAGANVLTF
TRBJ2-7 | TRBV12-3/TRBV12-4 | TRBD2 | many | TGTGCCAGCAGTTTAAGGCTAGCGGGAGTCTACGAGCAGTACTTC | CASSLRLAGVYEQYF
TRBJ2-3 | TRBV10-2 | NA | NA | TGCGCCAGCAGCGTCTCCGGGGCCTTGGGCACAGATACGCAGTATTTT | CASSVSGALGTDTQYF
TRBJ1-5 | TRBV28 | TRBD1 | many | TGTGCCAGCTGGCCTCCGGGACAGGGCAATCAGCCCCAGCATTTT | CASWPPGQGNQPQHF
TRBJ2-1 | TRBV28 | TRBD2 | many | TGTGCCAGCAGGCTAGCGGGGGACAATGAGCAGTTCTTC | CASRLAGDNEQFF
TRBJ2-2 | TRBV11-2 | NA | NA | TGTGCCAGCAGCCCCACCTGGGACACCGGGGAGCTGTTTTTT | CASSPTWDTGELFF
TRBJ2-2 | TRBV13 | TRBD1 | many | TGTGCCAGCAGCTTTGACAGGGAAGGGACCGGGGAGCTGTTTTTT | CASSFDREGTGELFF
TRBJ1-2 | TRBV20-1 | NA | many | TGCAGTGCCAGACGTTTGGGGCGCGACTATGGCTACACCTTC | CSARRLGRDYGYTF
TRBJ2-7 | TRBV7-2 | NA | many | TGTGCCAGCAGCCAGGGACTTACCTCCTACGAGCAGTACTTC | CASSQGLTSYEQYF
TRBJ2-5 | TRBV14 | TRBD2 | few | TGTGCCAGCAGCCCTGTCAGGACTAGCGGACTCCAAGAGACCCAGTACTTC | CASSPVRTSGLQETQYF
TRBJ2-1 | TRBV27 | NA | many | TGTGCCAGCATGGAGGGAGGTGGGCAGTTCTTC | CASMEGGGQFF
TRBJ1-2 | TRBV3-1 | NA | many | TGTGCCAGCAGCCAAGGGGGACTCGTCAATGGCTACACCTTC | CASSQGGLVNGYTF
TRBJ2-7 | TRBV5-6 | TRBD1 | NA | TGTGCCAGCAGCTACCGGGACAGGGGAGGCTACGAGCAGTACTTC | CASSYRDRGGYEQYF
TRBJ2-5 | TRBV29-1 | NA | many | TGCAGCGTTGAGGGGGGAAGTCAAGAGACCCAGTACTTC | CSVEGGSQETQYF
TRBJ1-2 | TRBV13 | TRBD1 | NA | TGTGCCAGCGCGGGACAGGCCCGAGGCTACACCTTC | CASAGQARGYTF
TRBJ1-2 | TRBV7-9 | NA | few | TGTGCCAGCAGCTTACCGCTTTATAACTATGGCTACACCTTC | CASSLPLYNYGYTF
TRBJ2-5 | TRBV12-3/TRBV12-4 | NA | many | TGTGCCAGCAGTTTAGCGCAGGGGGAGACCCAGTACTTC | CASSLAQGETQYF
TRBJ2-2 | TRBV11-2 | NA | few | TGTGCCAGCAGCTTAGGTTGGAACAGGGACACCGGGGAGCTGTTTTTT | CASSLGWNRDTGELFF
TRBJ2-2 | TRBV14 | NA | many | TGTGCCAGCAGCCAAACGCCGACAGGGAACACCGGGGAGCTGTTTTTT | CASSQTPTGNTGELFF
TRBJ2-2 | TRBV19 | NA | many | TGTGCCAGTAGTAACAGGGCCCTCGCTCCGAACACCGGGGAGCTGTTTTTT | CASSNRALAPNTGELFF
TRBJ2-1 | TRBV7-2 | TRBD1 | many | TGTGCCAGCAGCGACCGGGACAGCTACAATGAGCAGTTCTTC | CASSDRDSYNEQFF
TRBJ2-3 | TRBV6-2/TRBV6-3 | TRBD2 | NA | TGTGCCAGCAGTTACTCGACTAGCGGGAGAGTGGCAGATACGCAGTATTTT | CASSYSTSGRVADTQYF
TRBJ1-6 | TRBV9 | NA | few | TGTGCCAGCAGCGTAGGGGGCAATTCACCCCTCCACTTT | CASSVGGNSPLHF
TRBJ1-1 | TRBV20-1 | NA | NA | TGCAGTGCTAGAGATCAAAGAGGCAGTTTCAACACTGAAGCTTTCTTT | CSARDQRGSFNTEAFF
TRBJ2-7 | TRBV18 | NA | NA | TGTGCCAGCTCGCTGACAGAGAACTACGAGCAGTACTTC | CASSLTENYEQYF
TRBJ2-1 | TRBV3-1 | NA | many | TGTGCCAGCAGCCCCTCCTACCAGGGCAATGAGCAGTTCTTC | CASSPSYQGNEQFF
TRBJ2-6 | TRBV4-1 | TRBD1 | few | TGCGCCAGCAGTCCAAGGACAGGGGGGTCTGGGGCCAACGTCCTGACTTTC | CASSPRTGGSGANVLTF
TRBJ2-7 | TRBV7-7 | NA | few | TGTGCTAGCAGCTCGCAACGGGACACGGAGCAGTACTTC | CASSSQRDTEQYF
TRBJ2-7 | TRBV2 | NA | many | TGTGCCAGCAGTACCGGGGTTTCCTACGAGCAGTACTTC | CASSTGVSYEQYF
TRBJ2-7 | TRBV27 | NA | many | TGTGCCAGCAGTCCGGTCACAGGTTCAGTGCAGTACTTC | CASSPVTGSVQYF
TRBJ2-7 | TRBV19 | NA | many | TGTGCCAGTAGTATGGGGACGGTGTTCTCCTACGAGCAGTACTTC | CASSMGTVFSYEQYF
TRBJ2-6 | TRBV30 | NA | NA | TGTGCCTGGAGTAGTCCGGGGGCGAAAGGGGCCAACGTCCTGACTTTC | CAWSSPGAKGANVLTF
TRBJ2-3 | TRBV6-1 | NA | NA | TGTGCCAGCAGTGCTGGGACTGACACAGATACGCAGTATTTT | CASSAGTDTDTQYF
TRBJ1-5 | TRBV28 | NA | many | TGTGCCAGCCACCAGCGCAGAGGAGTTCAGCCCCAGCATTTT | CASHQRRGVQPQHF
TRBJ2-7 | TRBV5-6 | TRBD2 | NA | TGTGCCAGCAGCACTAGCGGGAGGGTCTCCTACGAGCAGTACTTC | CASSTSGRVSYEQYF
TRBJ2-4 | TRBV20-1 | NA | NA | TGCAGTGCTGGGAACATAAACATTCAGTACTTC | CSAGNINIQYF
TRBJ2-5 | TRBV28 | NA | many | TGTGCCAGCAGTTTTGGGGCACTCTATGGGGAGACCCAGTACTTC | CASSFGALYGETQYF
TRBJ1-1 | TRBV6-1 | NA | few | TGTGCCAGCGGTGCCGGGAACCCCTTCACTGAAGCTTTCTTT | CASGAGNPFTEAFF
TRBJ1-5 | TRBV6-4 | NA | few | TGTGCCAGCAGTCCTACTTTGGAGCCCCAGCATTTT | CASSPTLEPQHF
TRBJ2-5 | TRBV27 | NA | many | TGTGCCAGCACTAAAGGGCCCCCGTCCGAGACCCAGTACTTC | CASTKGPPSETQYF